This TCR beta chain emerged from a study of OX40 agonist ivuxolimab in advanced cancers. TCRdb's copy holds only in-frame clones and misses some; the assay was immunoSEQ multiplex PCR. The table includes about 75,000 clones, roughly 86% detected once. Trimming removed 0 bases at V and 0 bases at J, with 11 bases between. This CDR3 spans 16 amino acids. Looked up from germline, CDR1 is MNHEY and CDR2 is SMNVEV (reference sequence). The chain couples TRBV27 to TRBJ1-1; D perhaps matches TRBD1 (6 bases). This specimen consisted of CD4+ or CD8+ T cells sorted from blood, obtained in a trial of the OX40 agonist ivuxolimab. This sequence originates from an adult with an advanced solid tumor such as melanoma, head and neck, liver or kidney cancer. CDR3 in amino acids: CASSLSSGTLNTEAFF. The CDR3 DNA reads as TGTGCCAGCAGTTTATCTTCCGGGACATTGAACACTGAAGCTTTCTTT.